These 19 T cell receptor beta chains originate from one sample sequenced in a study of blood T cell repertoires in COVID-19. Libraries were prepared by immunoSEQ multiplex PCR; TCRdb keeps only in-frame clonotypes and omits some of them. Found here are about 170,000 clones, about 85% of them singletons; the top ten hold around 8.9%. Sequenced sample: peripheral blood. These receptor sequences come from a woman older than 75 with COVID-19, enrolled during active disease.

This rearrangement joins TRBV7-9 to TRBJ1-2, with D perhaps matching TRBD1 (5 bases). The CDR3 extends over 13 amino acids. V lost 4 bases and J 4 bases, leaving 10 bases between the germline ends. Germline V gene lookup returns CDR1 SEHNR and CDR2 FQNEAQ (reference sequence). The DNA of the CDR3 is TGTGCCAGCAGCTCCGACAGACGCTATGGCTACACCTTC. Amino acid sequence: CASSSDRRYGYTF.

The rearrangement links TRBV1 to TRBJ2-4; the DNA was not used to check the table's D call, TRBD2. TRBV1 is shown as a pseudogene. This CDR3 is 14 amino acids long. The CDR3 spells CTSNLSGSGDIQYF. The DNA of the CDR3 is TGCACCAGCAACCTTAGCGGGAGCGGAGACATTCAGTACTTC.

The chain employs TRBV4-1 and TRBJ1-4, with 7 bases aligning to TRBD1. CDR1 and CDR2 (germline): MGHRA, YSYEKL. The CDR3 extends over 14 amino acids. Losses at the gene ends were 2 bases for V and 3 bases for J; bases not matched to a gene: 0. The DNA of the CDR3 is TGCGCCAGCAGCCAACAGGGGGCTAATGAAAAACTGTTTTTT. This encodes CASSQQGANEKLFF.

The chain combines TRBV6-5 with TRBJ1-2; D not resolved. Trimming pared 8 bases from V and 3 bases from J, leaving 13 bases between. CDR3 size: 13 residues. Germline V gene lookup returns CDR1 MNHEY and CDR2 SVGAGI. CDR3 protein: CASALTDDYGYTF. For the CDR3, the DNA is TGTGCCAGCGCCCTCACTGATGACTATGGCTACACCTTC.

This CDR3 is CATGGLGTEAFF. DNA of the CDR3: TGTGCCACCGGGGGTTTGGGCACTGAAGCTTTCTTT. J is TRBJ1-1 and V is TRBV10-3, with D perhaps TRBD1 (5 bases). CDR3 length equals 12 residues. Between the trimmed V and J ends, which lost 10 bases and 4 bases, there was a span of 13 bases. Germline values: CDR1 ENHRY, CDR2 SYGVKD.

This chain uses TRBV27 with TRBJ2-2, with D unresolved. Trimming left V 3 bases short and J 0 bases short, with 5 bases between. The CDR3 consists of 14 residues. Germline CDR1 MNHEY, CDR2 SMNVEV (reference sequence). The CDR3 here is CASSLRPNTGELFF. CDR3 bases: TGTGCCAGCAGTTTGCGGCCGAACACCGGGGAGCTGTTTTTT.

This clone was counted only a few times. The chain couples TRBV11-3 to TRBJ2-7; D gene unclear. The germline V gene encodes CDR1 SGHNT and CDR2 YENEEA. The V end lost 6 bases, the J end lost 0 bases, and 9 bases lay between the germline ends. The CDR3 consists of 13 residues. The CDR3 reads CASSSGSSYEQYF. In DNA form, the CDR3 reads TGTGCCAGCAGTTCCGGGTCCTCCTACGAGCAGTACTTC.

This clone was detected only a few times. The chain has TRBV5-1 and TRBJ2-7; 10 bases map to TRBD1. The ends lost 5 bases at V and 0 bases at J; junction bases unmatched: 5. This CDR3 region has 15 residues. Germline V gene data show CDR1 as SGHRS and CDR2 as YFSETQ. The CDR3 DNA reads TGCGCCAGCAGTCGGACAGGGGGAGACTCCTACGAGCAGTACTTC. Protein sequence: CASSRTGGDSYEQYF.

This chain connects TRBV5-1 to TRBJ2-7; D possibly corresponds to TRBD1 (5 bases). This CDR3 comprises 13 residues. Trimming shortened V by 4 bases and J by 6 bases, and 14 bases separated the two germline ends. Germline V CDR1 and CDR2: SGHRS, YFSETQ. DNA of the CDR3: TGCGCCAGCAGCGAGCAGGGAAGGTCCGAGCAGTACTTC. It encodes CASSEQGRSEQYF.

The J gene is TRBJ2-5, the V gene TRBV9, with D possibly TRBD2 on 6 matching bases. V was cut by 0 bases and J by 5 bases, with 20 bases left in between. Germline CDR1 SGDLS, CDR2 YYNGEE. The CDR3 is made up of 17 amino acids. This CDR3 is CASSVATGVAGEETQYF. The CDR3 coding sequence is TGTGCCAGCAGCGTAGCTACGGGGGTGGCTGGGGAGGAGACCCAGTACTTC.

The chain employs TRBV24-1 and TRBJ2-7; D possibly corresponds to TRBD2 (6 bases). The CDR3 length is 15 residues. Trimming took off 2 bases at V and 5 bases at J, with 15 bases between the two ends. Germline assignment: CDR1 KGHDR and CDR2 SFDVKD. CDR3 protein: CATSDSAGTGHEQYF. CDR3 DNA: TGTGCCACCAGTGATTCCGCCGGGACTGGTCACGAGCAGTACTTC.

V and J are TRBV9 and TRBJ1-1; D is ambiguous. V lost 4 bases and J 1 base, leaving 14 bases between the germline ends. Germline CDR1 reads SGDLS; CDR2 reads YYNGEE. The CDR3 spans 15 residues. This CDR3 reads CASSQLGQPNTEAFF. Written as DNA, the CDR3 is TGTGCCAGCAGCCAACTTGGGCAGCCGAACACTGAAGCTTTCTTT.

The J gene is TRBJ2-7, the V gene TRBV7-2; TRBD1 matches 9 bases. With 5 bases clipped from V and 3 bases from J, the junction kept 8 bases outside the gene matches. CDR3 size: 15 residues. Per the germline V gene, CDR1 is SGHTA and CDR2 is FQGNSA. The CDR3 nucleotides are TGTGCCAGCAGCGGCTCGGGACAGGGAAGCTACGAGCAGTACTTC. This translates into CASSGSGQGSYEQYF. The variable domain in full, completed from reference TRBV7-2 and TRBJ2-7, reads GAGVSQSPSNKVTEKGKDVELRCDPISGHTALYWYRQSLGQGLEFLIYFQGNSAPDKSGLPSDRFSAERTGGSVSTLTIQRTQQEDSAVYLCASSGSGQGSYEQYFGPGTRLTVT.

This clone came up once. The V gene is TRBV4-1, the J gene TRBJ1-6; TRBD1 agrees at 11 bases. In germline, CDR1 is MGHRA, CDR2 YSYEKL. Unmatched junction bases numbered 3, after V lost 4 bases and J lost 7 bases. CDR3 length: 15 amino acids. CDR3 sequence (DNA): TGCGCCAGCAGCCGGACAGGGGGCCTCAATTCACCCCTCCACTTT. It is translated as CASSRTGGLNSPLHF.

V usage is TRBV15 and J usage is TRBJ1-3, with a tentative D call TRBD1 (5 bases). Germline CDR1 LNHNV, CDR2 YYDKDF (reference sequence). V gave up 5 bases and J gave up 9 bases, with 17 bases separating them. The CDR3 is made up of 14 amino acids. CDR3 loop: CATSPGGGVGTIYF. The CDR3 region has the DNA TGTGCCACCAGCCCGGGGGGGGGAGTTGGCACCATATATTTT. The whole variable domain, filled in from reference TRBV15 and TRBJ1-3, reads DAMVIQNPRYQVTQFGKPVTLSCSQTLNHNVMYWYQQKSSQAPKLLFHYYDKDFNNEADTPDNFQSRRPNTSFCFLDIRSPGLGDTAMYLCATSPGGGVGTIYFGEGSWLTVV.

This clone was counted between two and nine times. Here the CDR3 DNA reads TGCGCCAGCAGCCAAGATGCCGGGATGGGAGGCGGCTACACCTTC. It translates to CASSQDAGMGGGYTF. The chain combines TRBV4-1 with TRBJ1-2; no firm D call. The V and J ends lost 0 bases and 8 bases respectively, with 16 bases between them. The CDR3 spans 15 residues. The germline gives CDR1 MGHRA, CDR2 YSYEKL.

The chain has TRBV3-1 (or the pseudogene TRBV3-2) and TRBJ1-1; possible D gene TRBD1, 5 bases. The CDR3 consists of 14 residues. The germline CDR1 and CDR2 sequences are LGHDT and YNNKEL (reference sequence). V was pared by 5 bases and J by 0 bases, with 10 bases between. The CDR3 sequence is CASSNRRMNTEAFF. CDR3 sequence (DNA): TGTGCCAGCAGCAACAGGAGAATGAACACTGAAGCTTTCTTT.

V and J are TRBV28 and TRBJ1-2; 9 bases agree with TRBD1. CDR1 and CDR2 from the germline V gene are MDHEN and SYDVKM. This CDR3 region has 15 residues. J gave up 4 bases and V 7 bases, and 10 bases lay outside the gene matches. The CDR3 loop reads CASNTGQGSTYGYTF. As DNA, the CDR3 is TGTGCCAGCAACACCGGACAGGGGAGTACCTATGGCTACACCTTC.

The genes are TRBV3-1 (or the pseudogene TRBV3-2) and TRBJ2-1; 12 bases map to TRBD2. V was pared by 1 base and J by 9 bases, with 1 base of the junction left unmatched. The CDR3 length is 14 residues. In germline, CDR1 is LGHDT, CDR2 YNNKEL (reference sequence). CDR3 nucleotides: TGTGCCAGCAGCCAAGGGACTAGCGGGACTGAGCAGTTCTTC. Translating gives CASSQGTSGTEQFF.